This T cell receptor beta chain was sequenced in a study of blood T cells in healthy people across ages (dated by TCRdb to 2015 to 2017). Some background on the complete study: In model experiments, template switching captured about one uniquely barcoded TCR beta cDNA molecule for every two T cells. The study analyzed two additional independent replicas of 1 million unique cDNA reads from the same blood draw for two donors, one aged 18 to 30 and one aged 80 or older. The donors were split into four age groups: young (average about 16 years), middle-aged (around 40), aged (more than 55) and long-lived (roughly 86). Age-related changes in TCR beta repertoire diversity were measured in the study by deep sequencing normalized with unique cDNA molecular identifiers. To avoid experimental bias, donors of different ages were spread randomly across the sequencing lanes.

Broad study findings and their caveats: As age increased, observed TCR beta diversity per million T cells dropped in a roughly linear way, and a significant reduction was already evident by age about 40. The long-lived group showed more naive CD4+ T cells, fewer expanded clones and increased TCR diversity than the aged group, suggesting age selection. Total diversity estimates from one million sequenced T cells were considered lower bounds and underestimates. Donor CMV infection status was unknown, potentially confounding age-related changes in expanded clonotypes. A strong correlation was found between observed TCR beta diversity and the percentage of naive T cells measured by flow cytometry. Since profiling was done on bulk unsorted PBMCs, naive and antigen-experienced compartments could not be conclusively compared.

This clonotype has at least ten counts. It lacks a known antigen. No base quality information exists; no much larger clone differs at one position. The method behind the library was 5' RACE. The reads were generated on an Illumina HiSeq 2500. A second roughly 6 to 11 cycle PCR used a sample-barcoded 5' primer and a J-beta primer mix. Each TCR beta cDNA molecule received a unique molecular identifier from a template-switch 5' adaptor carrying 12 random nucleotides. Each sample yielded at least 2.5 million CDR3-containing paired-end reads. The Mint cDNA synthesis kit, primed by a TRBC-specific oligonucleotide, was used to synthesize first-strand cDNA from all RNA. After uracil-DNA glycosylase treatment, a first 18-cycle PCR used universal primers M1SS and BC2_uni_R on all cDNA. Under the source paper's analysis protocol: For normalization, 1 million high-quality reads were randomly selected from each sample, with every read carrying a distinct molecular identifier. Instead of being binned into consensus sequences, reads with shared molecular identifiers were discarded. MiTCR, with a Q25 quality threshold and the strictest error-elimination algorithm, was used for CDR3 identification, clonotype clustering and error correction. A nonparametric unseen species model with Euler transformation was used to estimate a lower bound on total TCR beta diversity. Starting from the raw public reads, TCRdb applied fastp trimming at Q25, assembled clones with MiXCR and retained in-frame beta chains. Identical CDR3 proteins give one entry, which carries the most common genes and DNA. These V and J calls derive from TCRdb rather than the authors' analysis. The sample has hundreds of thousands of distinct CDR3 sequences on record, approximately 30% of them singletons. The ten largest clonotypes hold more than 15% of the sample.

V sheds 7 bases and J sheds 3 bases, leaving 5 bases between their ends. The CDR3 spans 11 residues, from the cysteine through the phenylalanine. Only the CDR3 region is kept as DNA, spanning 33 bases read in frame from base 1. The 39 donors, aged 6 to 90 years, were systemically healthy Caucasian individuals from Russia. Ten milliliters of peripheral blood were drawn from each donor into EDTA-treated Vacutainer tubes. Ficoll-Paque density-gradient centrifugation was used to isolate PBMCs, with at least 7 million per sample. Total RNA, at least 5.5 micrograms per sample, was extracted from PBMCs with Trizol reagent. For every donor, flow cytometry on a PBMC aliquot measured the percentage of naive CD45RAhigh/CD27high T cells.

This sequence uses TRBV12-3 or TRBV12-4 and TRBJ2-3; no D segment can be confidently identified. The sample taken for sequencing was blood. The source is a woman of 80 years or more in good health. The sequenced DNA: TGTGCCAGCACCCCAACAGATACGCAGTATTTT. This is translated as CASTPTDTQYF.